Each of the 6 T cell receptor beta chains below was sequenced from the same sample in a study of blood T cell repertoires in COVID-19. Using immunoSEQ multiplex PCR, the repertoire was profiled, and TCRdb retains in-frame clones only, with some absent. The table includes 250,000 or so clones, 80% to 90% detected once. Sequencing was carried out using peripheral blood. The receptor set was obtained from a woman between 25 and 40 years old with active or convalescent COVID-19.

This chain links TRBV27 with TRBJ1-2, with 11 positions matching TRBD1. CDR1 MNHEY and CDR2 SMNVEV come from the germline V gene (reference sequence). This CDR3 has 14 amino acids. Losses at the gene ends were 4 bases for V and 7 bases for J; bases not matched to a gene: 5. This CDR3 reads CASSWTGGAGGYTF. The CDR3 coding sequence is TGTGCCAGCAGTTGGACAGGGGGCGCCGGTGGCTACACCTTC.

This chain links TRBV19 with TRBJ2-5; TRBD2 matches at 7 bases. The germline V gene encodes CDR1 LNHDA and CDR2 SQIVND (reference sequence). The CDR3 is made up of 14 amino acids. Germline trimming cut 5 bases from V and 0 bases from J; bases unmatched to any gene: 3. CDR3 in amino acids: CASSWGGDQETQYF. CDR3 coding DNA: TGTGCCAGTAGTTGGGGGGGGGACCAAGAGACCCAGTACTTC. The full variable domain, with the rest looked up from reference TRBV19 and TRBJ2-5, is DGGITQSPKYLFRKEGQNVTLSCEQNLNHDAMYWYRQDPGQGLRLIYYSQIVNDFQKGDIAEGYSVSREKKESFPLTVTSAQKNPTAFYLCASSWGGDQETQYFGPGTRLLVL.

This chain links TRBV19 with TRBJ2-3; D may be TRBD1 (6 bases). The V end was cut by 5 bases, the J end by 4 bases, with 13 bases between. The germline gives CDR1 LNHDA, CDR2 SQIVND (reference sequence). The CDR3 sequence is 14 residues long. The CDR3 region has the DNA TGTGCCAGTAGTTCGAGCCGGACAGCAGATACGCAGTATTTT. Its protein product is CASSSSRTADTQYF.

The CDR3 region has the DNA TGTGCCAGCAGCCTACAGGGAGGGGACTATGGCTACACCTTC. Translating it yields CASSLQGGDYGYTF. J is TRBJ1-2 and V is TRBV6-5, with D perhaps TRBD1 (6 bases). This CDR3 has 14 amino acids. Per germline, CDR1 MNHEY and CDR2 SVGAGI. V gave up 6 bases and J gave up 3 bases, with 14 bases separating them.

The rearrangement joins TRBV7-2 to TRBJ2-4, with 8 bases identical to TRBD1. CDR3 length: 17 amino acids. V dropped 2 bases and J dropped 0; count of bases not matched to a gene: 6. CDR1 and CDR2 (germline): SGHTA, FQGNSA. CDR3: CASSLQGASSAKNIQYF. The CDR3, as DNA: TGTGCCAGCAGCTTACAGGGGGCTTCATCAGCCAAAAACATTCAGTACTTC.

CDR3 region: CASSLSFRRNTGELFF. CDR3 DNA sequence: TGTGCCAGCAGCTTGTCTTTTAGGAGAAACACCGGGGAGCTGTTTTTT. The rearrangement joins TRBV5-6 to TRBJ2-2; the D is unclear. This CDR3 is built from 16 residues. Trimming stripped 1 base from V and 2 bases from J, with 12 bases between. The germline gives CDR1 SGHDT, CDR2 YYEEEE.